This T cell receptor beta chain was obtained from a study of T cells in Graves' hyperthyroidism and ophthalmopathy. Study as a whole: Peripheral blood was acquired at first diagnosis, ahead of any therapy whatsoever.

For Graves' hyperthyroidism to be stable, ophthalmopathy could not progress within 18 months. Thyroid ultrasound, orbital computed tomography, clinical symptoms, and serum thyroxine and TRAb underpinned diagnoses. This clonotype was counted ten times or more. The antigen remains undetermined. The CDR3 has 10 amino acids. V was pared by 8 bases and J by 8 bases, with 8 bases between. The germline V gene encodes CDR1 MDHEN and CDR2 SYDVKM. The study, taken as a whole, reports: Median prediction lead before ophthalmopathy onset was about 6.3 months with the model.

Using RNA transcripts as the source, TCR beta CDR3 regions were amplified. HTBI primers drove first-round RT-PCR of the TCR CDR3. TCRdb passed the multiplex PCR reads through MiXCR, listing each CDR3 protein once. The sample lists under 350,000 distinct CDR3 sequences; roughly 13% were seen once. The TCR sequence derives from a woman in her forties with Graves' hyperthyroidism. The sequenced material came from blood. The V and J genes are TRBV28 and TRBJ2-3, with unresolved D. The CDR3 here is CASSRSTQYF. DNA for the CDR3: TGTGCCAGCTCCCGCAGTACGCAGTATTTT.